Included here is one T cell receptor beta chain sequence, with context. Its antigen remains unidentified. Reverse transcription of about 0.5 to 1 ug RNA used random hexamers. MiXCR was run by TCRdb on the immunoSEQ multiplex PCR reads, yielding one entry per CDR3 protein. The sample contains about 120,000 distinct CDR3 sequences, over 85% of which appear only once. The record originates from a study of CD8 T cells in Susac syndrome. About the study: Each patient with Susac syndrome, at the time of blood draw, was therapy-naive, on corticosteroids, or on intravenous immunoglobulin alone.

Findings of the study overall: Expansion of Susac CD8+ clones peaked in TEMRA cells and in active patients.

Material: CD8+ T cells from PBMCs. The clonotype originates from a human donor with Susac syndrome.

The DNA for the CDR3 is TGCAGTGCGAGGGATGTGGAGAACACTGAAGCTTTCTTT. Translation gives CSARDVENTEAFF. The V gene is TRBV20-1, the J gene TRBJ1-1; D unclear. The CDR3 has 13 amino acids. Trimming shortened V by 6 bases and J by 1 base, and 12 bases separated the two germline ends. From germline, CDR1 is DFQATT and CDR2 SNEGSKA (reference sequence).